This T cell receptor (beta chain) derives from a study of T cells in Graves' hyperthyroidism and ophthalmopathy (dated by TCRdb to the late 2010s). Context from the whole study: Peripheral blood samples were taken at the time of initial diagnosis, prior to any treatment. A discovery cohort of around 100 patients, 43 with Graves' ophthalmopathy and approximately 57 with stable Graves' hyperthyroidism, was used to find distinguishing TCR V-J signatures. Whether ophthalmopathy could be predicted prospectively was tested in an independent validation cohort made up of about 18 hyperthyroidism patients plus 17 patients who later progressed to ophthalmopathy. For training and testing, the 100 or so patients in the discovery cohort were randomly divided in a 7:3 ratio. In more than five Graves' hyperthyroidism patients, the study also compared T-cell repertoires from thyroid tissue with T-cell repertoires from blood. After sampling, hyperthyroidism patients received methimazole starting at 30 mg daily, and ophthalmopathy patients received high-dose intravenous methylprednisolone. According to the paper, TCR Vbeta CDR3 sequencing was carried out on approximately 140 peripheral blood samples, which came from fewer than 50 ophthalmopathy, approximately 78 hyperthyroidism and about 17 progressor patients.

The germline V gene supplies CDR1 SQVTM and CDR2 ANQGSEA. The CDR3 sequence holds 13 residues, the cysteine and phenylalanine included. Kept here is only the CDR3 DNA, which spans 39 bases and is read in frame from base 1. V is trimmed back by 3 bases and J by 3 bases, and the junction contains 1 base that no gene match accounts for. TCR beta CDR3 regions were amplified from RNA transcripts. For the first round of RT-PCR on the TCR CDR3, the HTBI primer set was used together with the Qiagen OneStep RT-PCR kit. Libraries were constructed in a second round of multiplex PCR, after which size selection and purification were carried out. Libraries were sequenced paired-end with 100 bp reads on an Illumina HiSeq2000. The study's processing was this. SOAPnuke was used to process the raw data, with reads discarded if the reads contained adapters or uncalled bases, had a mean Phred below 15, or lacked an exact constant-primer or identifier match. COPE v1.2.5 was used to merge high-quality paired reads, and clonotypes were defined as unique nucleotide sequences. Clonotypes were aligned to IMGT TRBV, TRBD and TRBJ reference segments using MiTCR v1.1. The analysis was restricted to V-J combinations with a frequency above 0.0001, which together covered about 99% of the repertoires. A TCS score was defined as the ratio of F50 (clonal expansion) to E x V (chaos), with BLOSUM62-based TCRdist applied between CDR3 peptides within each V-J. Welch's t-statistics and random forest reduced several hundred V-J features to 13, which were used in a naive Bayes classifier (R e1071). TCRdb reanalyzed the raw reads on its own, using fastp at Q25 for trimming and MiXCR for clone calling, and kept in-frame beta chains. Identical CDR3 protein sequences are pooled into one entry, listed with their most common genes and DNA. Clone size and V and J calls follow TCRdb, not the original study. Present in this sample are hundreds of thousands of distinct CDR3 sequences, approximately 14% of which were seen just once. About 12% of the sample is held by the ten biggest clonotypes.

In the ophthalmopathy patients, disease was moderately to severely active, with a Clinical Activity Score of 3 or more, a NOSPECS grade of 4 or more, and a duration of less than 3 months. Any patient with an uncontrolled infection, another autoimmune disease, pregnancy or lactation was excluded. Diagnoses were established on the basis of clinical symptoms, serum thyroxine and TRAb, thyroid ultrasound, and orbital computed tomography. Ficoll-Paque density gradient centrifugation was used to isolate PBMCs from about 10 ml of fresh peripheral blood. Total RNA was extracted using Trizol reagent, and RNA quality was assessed on an Agilent 2100 Bioanalyzer. The study at large found these results: Most expanded thyroid clonotypes (frequency above 0.001) were also found in blood, which suggests that blood repertoires may mirror thyroid immune responses. A model built on a 13 V-J signature distinguished ophthalmopathy from stable hyperthyroidism, reaching about 88% sensitivity and 81.08% specificity in cross-validation and 80%/75% in testing. In validation, progression to ophthalmopathy was predicted by the model with almost 71% sensitivity and 72% to 80% specificity, a median of 6.5 months before onset. No statistical method was used to set the sample size in advance, and investigators knew the group allocation.

Remarks on this clonotype: Which antigen it targets is not known. Qualities for individual bases were not recorded, and no much larger clone is one base off.

This receptor was obtained from a man aged 18 to 30 with Graves' ophthalmopathy. Input material: blood. The chain was built from TRBV29-1 and TRBJ1-2; TRBD1 agrees with 10 junctional bases. The CDR3 protein sequence reads: CSVEGQGYYGYTF. The nucleotide sequence reads as follows: TGCAGCGTTGAGGGACAGGGGTACTATGGCTACACCTTC.